A selection of T cell receptor beta chains follows, all from one sample in a study of shared clonotypes between healthy human individuals. The method was immunoSEQ multiplex PCR; TCRdb's version includes in-frame clones alone and lacks a portion of them. The sample lists roughly 1,800,000 clones, about 94% seen once, with approximately 1.2% in the top ten. The sequencing sample was made of naive CD8+ T cells sorted from blood. The receptors shown here come from a man in his late teens or twenties in good health. Each CDR3 is given with its conserved first and last residue. A D gene is named only where the DNA matches it firmly. Rows give clone size only sometimes, using once, few, many, or a class for an expanded clone.

few	NA	TRBV4-1	TRBJ1-6	TGCGCCAGCAGCCAAGGGCAGGGGAATTCACCCCTCCACTTT	CASSQGQGNSPLHF
NA	TRBD2	TRBV5-1	TRBJ2-1	TGCGCCAGCAGCGTACTAGCGGGGGGTTACGAGCAGTTCTTC	CASSVLAGGYEQFF
NA	TRBD2	TRBV14	TRBJ2-3	TGTGCCAGCAGCCGTCGACTAGCGGGGGTGAGCACAGATACGCAGTATTTT	CASSRRLAGVSTDTQYF
NA	NA	TRBV19	TRBJ2-7	TGTGCCAGTAGTATCTCTGCAGAGGTGGGCTACGAGCAGTACTTC	CASSISAEVGYEQYF
NA	NA	TRBV5-5	TRBJ1-2	TGTGCCAGCAGCAGGATTTACGAGTATGGCTACACCTTC	CASSRIYEYGYTF
NA	NA	TRBV4-1	TRBJ2-3	TGCGCCAGCAGCCAGCTCGGAGATACGCAGTATTTT	CASSQLGDTQYF
NA	NA	TRBV5-6	TRBJ1-6	TGTGCCAGCAGCTGGGGAGGAGTCGGGGGCCCAAATTCACCCCTCCACTTT	CASSWGGVGGPNSPLHF
NA	NA	TRBV2	TRBJ1-4	TGTGCCAGCAGTGAGGGACTAAAACTGTTTTTT	CASSEGLKLFF
NA	NA	TRBV29-1	TRBJ1-1	TGCAGCGTTTCAGGACAGCAGATGAACACTGAAGCTTTCTTT	CSVSGQQMNTEAFF
once	TRBD1	TRBV7-2	TRBJ1-6	TGTGCCAGCAGCTTAGGGTGGACAGGGTCCAATTCACCCCTCCACTTT	CASSLGWTGSNSPLHF
NA	TRBD1	TRBV5-4	TRBJ2-7	TGTGCCAGCAGCTTGGGACAGGGCGAAGCCTACGAGCAGTACTTC	CASSLGQGEAYEQYF
NA	NA	TRBV25-1	TRBJ1-5	TGTGCCAGCAGCGCAGGGGGCAATCAGCCCCAGCATTTT	CASSAGGNQPQHF
NA	NA	TRBV7-3	TRBJ2-7	TGTGCCAGCAGCCTCTACGAGCAGTACTTC	CASSLYEQYF
NA	NA	TRBV5-1	TRBJ2-7	TGCGCCAGCAGCTTGGCCGGGGGCACAGGCGAGCAGTACTTC	CASSLAGGTGEQYF
NA	TRBD1	TRBV29-1	TRBJ2-1	TGCAGCGTTGAAAATTTAGGGGGCAAGGAGCAGTTCTTC	CSVENLGGKEQFF
NA	NA	TRBV6-5	TRBJ2-3	TGTGCCAGCAGTTTCTCGATTAGTGCAGATACGCAGTATTTT	CASSFSISADTQYF
once	NA	TRBV7-9	TRBJ1-2	TGTGCCAGCAGCTTAGGACATAACTATAACTATGGCTACACCTTC	CASSLGHNYNYGYTF
NA	TRBD1	TRBV7-9	TRBJ2-1	TGTGCCAGCAGCCCCGGGACAGGGGGCCTTAGCTCCTACAATGAGCAGTTCTTC	CASSPGTGGLSSYNEQFF
NA	NA	TRBV12-5	TRBJ2-7	TGTGCTAGTGGCCTGATCTCCTACGAGCAGTACTTC	CASGLISYEQYF
NA	NA	TRBV11-2	TRBJ2-7	TGTGCCAGCAGCTTAGATCCAGGGACTCGCGAGCAGTACTTC	CASSLDPGTREQYF
NA	TRBD2	TRBV27	TRBJ2-1	TGTGCCAGCAGTTCTTTAGCGGGAGCCTTCTACAATGAGCAGTTCTTC	CASSSLAGAFYNEQFF
NA	NA	TRBV7-9	TRBJ1-1	TGTGCCAGCAGCTTAGGCAGCCCGAACACTGAAGCTTTCTTT	CASSLGSPNTEAFF
NA	NA	TRBV6-1	TRBJ2-7	TGTGCCAGCAGGGCCGACGGTTCCTACGAGCAGTACTTC	CASRADGSYEQYF
once	NA	TRBV19	TRBJ2-5	TGTGCCAGTAGTGGGTTTGGGGGGCAAGAGACCCAGTACTTC	CASSGFGGQETQYF
NA	NA	TRBV13	TRBJ2-7	TGTGCCAGCAGCTTAGGCCATGGGGGGCTCTACGAGCAGTACTTC	CASSLGHGGLYEQYF
NA	TRBD1	TRBV28	TRBJ1-4	TGTGCCAGCAGTTTAGAGACGCAGGGGGGCGGTCGGGAAAAACTGTTTTTT	CASSLETQGGGREKLFF
NA	NA	TRBV29-1	TRBJ2-2	TGCAGCGTTTTAATCACGGGTGAAGGCGGGGAGCTGTTTTTT	CSVLITGEGGELFF
NA	NA	TRBV5-1	TRBJ1-5	TGCGCCAGCAGGGGATCCGATAGCAATCAGCCCCAGCATTTT	CASRGSDSNQPQHF
NA	NA	TRBV28	TRBJ1-4	TGTGCCAGCAGTTTTCTCCCGCGAAGCACCCCTTTGGAAAAACTGTTTTTT	CASSFLPRSTPLEKLFF
NA	NA	TRBV2	TRBJ2-7	TGTGCCAGCAGTTACAGGGTCGCGGACGAGCAGTACTTC	CASSYRVADEQYF
NA	NA	TRBV5-6	TRBJ1-1	TGTGCCAGCCAGAGAGCAGTTCGGGAGAACACTGAAGCTTTCTTT	CASQRAVRENTEAFF
NA	NA	TRBV6-6	TRBJ2-5	TGTGCCAGCAGTTACTCGACAGAACAAGAGACCCAGTACTTC	CASSYSTEQETQYF
NA	TRBD1	TRBV4-3	TRBJ2-7	TGCGCCAGCAGCCCCGGCGAGGGGGCCCTCTACGAGCAGTACTTC	CASSPGEGALYEQYF
once	TRBD1	TRBV19	TRBJ2-7	TGTGCCAGCACCGGGACAGGGGTCGAGCAGTACTTC	CASTGTGVEQYF
NA	NA	TRBV6-5	TRBJ2-7	TGTGCCAGCAGCTCATTATCTTACGAGCAGTACTTC	CASSSLSYEQYF
NA	NA	TRBV2	TRBJ2-7	TGTGCCACAGCGCGGTGGGGGGCTGATGAGCAGTACTTC	CATARWGADEQYF
NA	NA	TRBV11-3	TRBJ2-7	TGTGCCAGCAGCTCATCGGACAGACGATACGAGCAGTACTTC	CASSSSDRRYEQYF
NA	NA	TRBV12-5	TRBJ2-7	TGTGCTAGTGGTACCGACCTCGGATACGAGCAGTACTTC	CASGTDLGYEQYF
NA	NA	TRBV7-8	TRBJ1-1	TGTGCCAGCAGCTTCGCGGGGCCTGAAGCTTTCTTT	CASSFAGPEAFF
once	NA	TRBV6-6	TRBJ1-3	TGTGCCAGCAGTTGGTCCGAGGGGCATGGCACCATATATTTT	CASSWSEGHGTIYF
NA	NA	TRBV27	TRBJ1-2	TGTGCCAGCAGATCTTCGGTGGGGCACGGAGCGTATGGCTACACCTTC	CASRSSVGHGAYGYTF
NA	TRBD1	TRBV9	TRBJ1-2	TGTGCCAGCAGCTCGGGACAGGGGGATCCCTATGGCTACACCTTC	CASSSGQGDPYGYTF
once	NA	TRBV4-3	TRBJ2-2	TGCGCCAGCAGCCCAAGTCGGGGTACAGGGCGTACCGGGGAGCTGTTTTTT	CASSPSRGTGRTGELFF
NA	NA	TRBV2	TRBJ1-6	TGTGCCAGCAGTGAAGCGGACTCGGACACCGGTCTGGAACCCCTCCACTTT	CASSEADSDTGLEPLHF
NA	NA	TRBV4-1	TRBJ1-2	TGCGCCAGCAGCGTACAGGTTTACGATGGCTACACCTTC	CASSVQVYDGYTF
NA	TRBD2	TRBV2	TRBJ2-3	TGTGCCAGCAGTGGAGTACTAGCGGGGGTCACAGATACGCAGTATTTT	CASSGVLAGVTDTQYF